This passage covers 8 T cell receptor beta chains from one sample sequenced in a study of T cell repertoires in cytomegalovirus infection. Via MiXCR, TCRdb re-called the reads, giving one row per CDR3 protein. The sample includes under 850,000 distinct CDR3 sequences, approximately 33% of them seen just once. These receptors are not linked to any known antigen. This sample comprised cultured PBMCs, obtained from culture after CMV antigen stimulation. The receptors shown here come from a human donor in good health (CMV status not recorded). Some clones in this sample may be carry-over from other donors' samples.

The chain carries TRBV28 and TRBJ2-2, with 11 bases lining up with TRBD2. V lost 10 bases, J lost 3 bases, and 4 bases stayed unmatched. From germline, CDR1 is MDHEN and CDR2 SYDVKM. The CDR3 covers 14 residues. The CDR3 DNA sequence: TGTGCCACGCGACTAGCGGGGTACACCGGGGAGCTGTTTTTT. Translated, it gives CATRLAGYTGELFF.

This clonotype was seen more than once but under ten times. The CDR3 sequence is CASSYSDYIPGELFF. The DNA of the CDR3 is TGTGCCAGCAGTTATTCCGACTATATCCCCGGGGAGCTGTTTTTT. The gene calls are TRBV6-9 and TRBJ2-2; tentative D call: TRBD2 (5 bases). Germline V gene lookup returns CDR1 MNHGY and CDR2 SVAAGI. Deletions cut 0 bases from V and 6 bases from J, with 11 bases between. The CDR3 runs to 15 residues.

This chain links TRBV4-2 with TRBJ1-3, with D possibly being TRBD1 (5 bases). This CDR3 contains 16 residues. V was trimmed by 3 bases and J by 3 bases, leaving 15 bases between them. Looked up from germline, CDR1 is LGHNA and CDR2 is YNFKEQ. For the CDR3, the DNA is TGTGCCAGCAGCCACATCGGTCAGGGTGGTGGAAACACCATATATTTT. The encoded protein is CASSHIGQGGGNTIYF.

This clonotype was detected ten times or more. This chain uses TRBV12-3 or TRBV12-4 with TRBJ1-2; unclear D gene. V lost 5 bases, J lost 4 bases, and 17 bases lay in between. This CDR3 spans 15 amino acids. The CDR3, as DNA: TGTGCCAGCAGTCGGCAGGCTGCTATAGTCTATGGCTACACCTTC. It specifies CASSRQAAIVYGYTF.

This clonotype was seen repeatedly, ten times or more. This chain connects TRBV7-2 to TRBJ2-2; 9 bases fit TRBD1. The CDR3 totals 14 residues. Unmatched junction bases numbered 5, after V lost 11 bases and J lost 1 base. Germline CDR1 and CDR2: SGHTA and FQGNSA. The CDR3 region is CAAGGQGNTGELFF. CDR3 sequence (DNA): TGTGCCGCCGGGGGACAGGGGAACACCGGGGAGCTGTTTTTT.

The CDR3 DNA follows: TGCGCCAGCAGCTTGACCGCCGGGGTTGAAAAACTGTTTTTT. Its translation is CASSLTAGVEKLFF. J is TRBJ1-4 and V is TRBV5-1, with D hard to call. Germline CDR1 is SGHRS and CDR2 is YFSETQ. V lost 1 base and J 7 bases, leaving 11 bases between the germline ends. The CDR3 extends over 14 amino acids. Combining the CDR3 with reference TRBV5-1 and TRBJ1-4 gives the whole variable domain KAGVTQTPRYLIKTRGQQVTLSCSPISGHRSVSWYQQTPGQGLQFLFEYFSETQRNKGNFPGRFSGRQFSNSRSEMNVSTLELGDSALYLCASSLTAGVEKLFFGSGTQLSVL.

This clonotype was observed a handful of times. The rearrangement uses TRBV19 and TRBJ1-2, with D possibly being TRBD1 (5 bases). Germline CDR1 LNHDA, CDR2 SQIVND (reference sequence). CDR3 size: 15 residues. V was cut by 7 bases and J by 1 base, with 16 bases left in between. In DNA, the CDR3 is TGTGCCAGTAACCTGGCCCAGACAGATAACTATGGCTACACCTTC. Its protein is CASNLAQTDNYGYTF.

In its sample, this clonotype was seen many times. This chain connects TRBV7-2 to TRBJ1-3, with D tentatively TRBD1 (5 bases). With 6 bases removed from V and 3 bases from J, the gap between germline ends came to 15 bases. The CDR3 contains 15 residues. Germline CDR1 and CDR2: SGHTA and FQGNSA. CDR3 sequence: CASRTRTGYGNTIYF. As DNA, the CDR3 is TGTGCCAGCAGAACCCGAACAGGTTATGGAAACACCATATATTTT. Using reference TRBV7-2 and TRBJ1-3 for the parts outside the CDR3, the full variable domain is GAGVSQSPSNKVTEKGKDVELRCDPISGHTALYWYRQSLGQGLEFLIYFQGNSAPDKSGLPSDRFSAERTGGSVSTLTIQRTQQEDSAVYLCASRTRTGYGNTIYFGEGSWLTVV.